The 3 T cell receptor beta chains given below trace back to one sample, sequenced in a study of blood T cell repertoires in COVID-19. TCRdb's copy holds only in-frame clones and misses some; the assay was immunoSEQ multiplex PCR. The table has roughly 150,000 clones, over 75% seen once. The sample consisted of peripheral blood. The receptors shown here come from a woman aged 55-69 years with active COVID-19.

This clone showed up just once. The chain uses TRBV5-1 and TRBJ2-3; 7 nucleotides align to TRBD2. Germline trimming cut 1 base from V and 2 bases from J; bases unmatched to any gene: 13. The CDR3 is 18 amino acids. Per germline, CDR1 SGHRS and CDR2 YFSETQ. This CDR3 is CASSLNPGGSVYTDTQYF. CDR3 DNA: TGCGCCAGCAGCTTGAACCCCGGCGGGAGCGTTTACACAGATACGCAGTATTTT.

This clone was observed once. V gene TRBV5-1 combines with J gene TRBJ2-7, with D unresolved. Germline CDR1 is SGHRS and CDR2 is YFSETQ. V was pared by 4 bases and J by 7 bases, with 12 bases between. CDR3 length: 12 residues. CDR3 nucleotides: TGCGCCAGCAGCCTAGAAGTGGAGGAGCAGTACTTC. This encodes CASSLEVEEQYF.

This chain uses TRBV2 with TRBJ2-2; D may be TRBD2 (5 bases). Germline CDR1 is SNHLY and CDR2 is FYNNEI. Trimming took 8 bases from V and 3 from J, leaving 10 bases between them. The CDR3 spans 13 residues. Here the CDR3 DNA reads TGTGCCAGCTTGGCGAGGGACACCGGGGAGCTGTTTTTT. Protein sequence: CASLARDTGELFF.